The T cell receptor beta chain under discussion was sequenced for a study of shared clonotypes between healthy human individuals. Germline assignment: CDR1 SSHAT and CDR2 FNYEAQ (reference sequence). The CDR3 consists of 15 residues. Trimming removed 5 bases at V and 6 bases at J, with 16 bases between. TCRdb's copy holds only in-frame clones and misses some; the assay was immunoSEQ multiplex PCR. The profile shows 1.6 million or so clones, 98% of them singletons. This sequence was found in a man aged 25 to 45 in good health. Material: naive CD4+ T cells sorted from blood. The subset is: CD45RA+ positively selected. This chain joins TRBV7-7 and TRBJ2-2, with D possibly matching TRBD2 (6 bases). The chain's CDR3 is CASSQTSPSAGELFF. In DNA, the CDR3 is TGTGCCAGCAGCCAGACTAGTCCTTCGGCCGGGGAGCTGTTTTTT.